One and the same sample provided the 29 T cell receptor beta chains below, sequenced in a study of identical twins. TCRdb reprocessed the 5' RACE reads with MiXCR, giving one entry per CDR3 protein. The data show 450,000 or so distinct CDR3 sequences, about 14% seen once. These data were likewise used in another study, on yellow fever vaccine responses in identical twins.

Sequenced sample: CD4+ T cells sorted from blood. The receptors stem from a woman between 18 and 29 years old in good health.

This clonotype was recorded a few times. J is TRBJ2-7 and V is TRBV20-1; D is undetermined. Per the germline V gene, CDR1 is DFQATT and CDR2 is SNEGSKA (reference sequence). Trimming stripped 5 bases from V and 2 bases from J, with 10 bases between. The CDR3 is 12 residues long. CDR3 in amino acids: CSARSNPYEQYF. CDR3 in DNA: TGCAGTGCTCGGAGTAACCCCTACGAGCAGTACTTC.

This chain uses TRBV10-3 with TRBJ1-4; the D is unclear. Trimming shortened V by 10 bases and J by 5 bases, and 14 bases separated the two germline ends. The CDR3 is 13 residues long. CDR1 and CDR2 (germline): ENHRY, SYGVKD. In nucleotides, the CDR3 is TGTGCCACCACCAATGGACCGAATGAAAAACTGTTTTTT. As protein: CATTNGPNEKLFF.

This clonotype was counted a few times. The rearrangement joins TRBV7-9 to TRBJ2-5; TRBD1 matches at 10 bases. J was trimmed by 4 bases and V by 5 bases; bases with no gene match: 10. Germline assignment: CDR1 SEHNR and CDR2 FQNEAQ (reference sequence). The CDR3 extends over 16 amino acids. DNA for the CDR3: TGTGCCAGCAGCCTTAGACAGGGGGCGTTTGGAGAGACCCAGTACTTC. Translated, it gives CASSLRQGAFGETQYF.

The chain links TRBV5-1 to TRBJ2-7, with D unclear. V lost 1 base and J 2 bases, leaving 13 bases between the germline ends. CDR1 and CDR2 from the germline V gene are SGHRS and YFSETQ. The CDR3 sequence is 15 residues long. CDR3 loop: CASSLSTAATYEQYF. The DNA of the CDR3 is TGCGCCAGCAGCTTGTCCACCGCGGCCACCTACGAGCAGTACTTC.

The chain carries TRBV15 and TRBJ2-2; possible D gene TRBD2, 5 bases. The CDR3 loop spans 17 amino acids. The V end was cut by 1 base, the J end by 7 bases, with 19 bases between. Per germline, CDR1 LNHNV and CDR2 YYDKDF (reference sequence). CDR3 sequence reads: CATSRVPSGVLIGELFF. CDR3 nucleotide sequence: TGTGCCACCAGCAGAGTCCCCTCCGGGGTGTTGATCGGGGAGCTGTTTTTT.

This clonotype was counted at least ten times. J is TRBJ2-1 and V is TRBV3-1, with 10 bases aligning to TRBD1. The V segment lost 4 bases and the J segment 8 bases; nucleotides outside the gene matches: 2. The CDR3 has 13 amino acids. Germline V CDR1 and CDR2: LGHDT, YNNKEL (reference sequence). The DNA for the CDR3 is TGTGCCAGCAGCCGGGACAGGGGTCATGAGCAGTTCTTC. Encoded protein: CASSRDRGHEQFF.

This clonotype was seen many times. The V and J genes are TRBV7-9 and TRBJ1-5, with a tentative D call TRBD1 (6 bases). V lost 2 bases and J 0 bases, leaving 8 bases between the germline ends. CDR3 length equals 15 residues. From germline, CDR1 is SEHNR and CDR2 FQNEAQ (reference sequence). CDR3 region: CASSLPGDSNQPQHF. In nucleotides, the CDR3 is TGTGCCAGCAGCTTACCAGGGGATAGCAATCAGCCCCAGCATTTT.

V is TRBV3-1 and J is TRBJ2-7, with 8 bases lining up with TRBD1. Germline CDR1 is LGHDT and CDR2 is YNNKEL (reference sequence). The CDR3 length is 14 residues. With 0 bases clipped from V and 3 bases from J, the junction kept 1 base outside the gene matches. The CDR3 loop is CASSQEGQVYEQYF. The DNA of the CDR3 is TGTGCCAGCAGCCAAGAGGGACAGGTCTACGAGCAGTACTTC.

This clonotype was counted a few times. J is TRBJ2-3 and V is TRBV7-9, with 10 bases that match TRBD2. V gave up 11 bases and J gave up 6 bases; unmatched junction bases: 14. Germline V lookup: CDR1 SEHNR, CDR2 FQNEAQ (reference sequence). CDR3 size: 15 residues. The chain's CDR3 is CAVSRTSGLGDTQYF. In DNA form, the CDR3 reads TGTGCCGTCAGCCGGACTAGCGGCCTTGGTGATACGCAGTATTTT. Combining the CDR3 with reference TRBV7-9 and TRBJ2-3 gives the whole variable domain DTGVSQNPRHKITKRGQNVTFRCDPISEHNRLYWYRQTLGQGPEFLTYFQNEAQLEKSRLLSDRFSAERPKGSFSTLEIQRTEQGDSAMYLCAVSRTSGLGDTQYFGPGTRLTVL.

The chain recombines TRBV12-3 or TRBV12-4 with TRBJ2-5; 11 positions match TRBD1. There are 16 residues in the CDR3. V lost 6 bases to trimming and J lost 5 bases; unmatched junction nucleotides: 11. CDR3 sequence reads: CASSFRTGGGGETQYF. In DNA form, the CDR3 reads TGTGCCAGCAGCTTTCGGACAGGGGGCGGTGGGGAGACCCAGTACTTC.

The chain carries TRBV3-1 and TRBJ2-4; D remains unclear. The CDR3 runs to 14 residues. The germline V gene encodes CDR1 LGHDT and CDR2 YNNKEL (reference sequence). V was clipped by 1 base and J by 8 bases, with 12 bases between them. The CDR3 DNA is TGTGCCAGCAGCCAAGGGATCGGGTTCGACATTCAGTACTTC. It codes for CASSQGIGFDIQYF.

This clonotype has a handful of counts. The chain combines TRBV11-2 with TRBJ2-1, with 13 bases lining up with TRBD2. The length of the CDR3 is 17 residues. Germline assignment: CDR1 SGHAT and CDR2 FQNNGV. J was trimmed by 4 bases and V by 4 bases; bases with no gene match: 7. CDR3 DNA: TGTGCCAGCAGCTCGCGCAGACTAGCGGGGGGTTACAATGAGCAGTTCTTC. The encoded protein is CASSSRRLAGGYNEQFF.

The chain couples TRBV5-1 to TRBJ2-3, with TRBD1 identical over 8 bases. The CDR3 runs 14 residues. The junction had 6 bases not matched to a gene; V was cut back by 5 bases and J by 4 bases. Germline-derived CDR1 and CDR2 are SGHRS and YFSETQ. CDR3 coding DNA: TGCGCCAGCAGGCAGGGGGCTTTCGCAGATACGCAGTATTTT. Protein sequence: CASRQGAFADTQYF.

This clonotype has only a few counts. This chain uses TRBV20-1 with TRBJ2-7; 12 bases agree with TRBD2. CDR1 is DFQATT, CDR2 SNEGSKA, per germline (reference sequence). There are 15 residues in the CDR3. Trimming at V came to 2 bases and at J to 2 bases, leaving 4 bases not matched to a gene. CDR3 sequence: CSARPLAGGPYEQYF. The CDR3, as DNA: TGCAGTGCTAGACCGCTAGCGGGAGGGCCCTACGAGCAGTACTTC.

This clonotype was found a few times. This chain uses TRBV6-1 with TRBJ2-7; 7 positions agree with TRBD1. V was clipped by 10 bases and J by 5 bases; unmatched bases: 11. From germline, CDR1 is MNHNS and CDR2 SASEGT. The CDR3 has 13 residues. CDR3 sequence reads: CATAQGSENEQYF. As DNA, the CDR3 is TGTGCCACCGCACAGGGGTCTGAGAACGAGCAGTACTTC.

This clonotype was detected many times. This rearrangement joins TRBV7-2 to TRBJ2-3; 10 bases map to TRBD2. This CDR3 spans 15 amino acids. Germline-derived CDR1 and CDR2 are SGHTA and FQGNSA. V trimming: 6 bases; J trimming: 4 bases; junction bases outside the gene matches: 7. Here the CDR3 reads CASRPPGTSADTQYF. The CDR3 DNA reads TGTGCCAGCAGACCCCCCGGGACTAGCGCAGATACGCAGTATTTT.

V and J are TRBV7-8 and TRBJ2-1, with D possibly matching TRBD2 (7 bases). Germline-derived CDR1 and CDR2 are SGHVS and FQNEAQ. This CDR3 is 13 amino acids long. Trimming took off 9 bases at V and 4 bases at J, with 13 bases between the two ends. The CDR3 protein is CASAGANYNEQFF. CDR3 nucleotides: TGTGCCAGTGCGGGGGCGAATTACAATGAGCAGTTCTTC.

The chain employs TRBV5-1 and TRBJ1-6, with D perhaps matching TRBD1 (5 bases). The CDR3 covers 14 residues. V lost 2 bases and J lost 6, with 9 bases in between. Germline V lookup: CDR1 SGHRS, CDR2 YFSETQ. This CDR3 reads CASSLDSANSPLHF. The DNA of the CDR3 is TGCGCCAGCAGCTTAGACAGTGCTAATTCACCCCTCCACTTT.

This clonotype appeared a few times. The chain is built from TRBV18 and TRBJ1-2, with a tentative D call TRBD1 (6 bases). Trimming removed 5 bases at V and 2 bases at J, with 12 bases between. CDR3 length: 14 residues. The germline CDR1 and CDR2 sequences are KGHSH and LQKENI. The CDR3 loop reads CASSGQQINYGYTF. The DNA of the CDR3 is TGTGCCAGCTCAGGACAGCAGATCAACTATGGCTACACCTTC. Together with reference TRBV18 and TRBJ1-2, the CDR3 gives the full variable domain: NAGVMQNPRHLVRRRGQEARLRCSPMKGHSHVYWYRQLPEEGLKFMVYLQKENIIDESGMPKERFSAEFPKEGPSILRIQQVVRGDSAAYFCASSGQQINYGYTFGSGTRLTVV.

The gene calls are TRBV5-1 and TRBJ2-1; 10 bases align to TRBD2. Germline lookup yields CDR1 SGHRS and CDR2 YFSETQ. CDR3 length equals 19 residues. V shed 0 bases, J shed 2 bases, and the junction held 11 bases outside the gene matches. This CDR3 is CASSLGSRASGSPYNEQFF. The DNA for the CDR3 is TGCGCCAGCAGCTTGGGATCCCGGGCTAGCGGGAGCCCCTACAATGAGCAGTTCTTC.

In its sample, this clonotype was seen a few times. The chain has TRBV7-9 and TRBJ2-1, with TRBD2 matching 10 bases. CDR1 SEHNR and CDR2 FQNEAQ come from the germline V gene (reference sequence). V lost 2 bases to trimming and J lost 9 bases; unmatched junction nucleotides: 7. This CDR3 has 15 residues. CDR3 residues: CASSLQAGGFGEQFF. CDR3 bases: TGTGCCAGCAGCTTACAAGCGGGAGGGTTCGGTGAGCAGTTCTTC.

This clonotype was recorded a few times. The genes are TRBV6-1 and TRBJ2-5; 9 bases are shared with TRBD1. Germline values: CDR1 MNHNS, CDR2 SASEGT. V lost 10 bases and J lost 4; bases outside the gene matches: 13. The CDR3 covers 15 residues. The CDR3 sequence: CANGRDRVVRETQYF. The CDR3 nucleotides read TGTGCCAACGGAAGGGACAGGGTGGTGAGAGAGACCCAGTACTTC.

The J gene is TRBJ2-3, the V gene TRBV5-8, with D possibly being TRBD1 (5 bases). V was pared by 1 base and J by 0 bases, with 15 bases between. Per germline, CDR1 SGHTS and CDR2 YDEGEE. The CDR3 consists of 17 residues. CDR3 sequence (DNA): TGTGCCAGCAGCTTGTATCCAGGGAACTCTAGCACAGATACGCAGTATTTT. This codes for CASSLYPGNSSTDTQYF.

The chain joins TRBV12-3 or TRBV12-4 to TRBJ2-1; 7 nucleotides match TRBD2. J was trimmed by 7 bases and V by 1 base; bases with no gene match: 10. The CDR3 spans 16 residues. The CDR3 DNA follows: TGTGCCAGCAGTTTAGGCGTCCTCCGGCGGGGGAATGAGCAGTTCTTC. As protein: CASSLGVLRRGNEQFF.

The table lists this clonotype with a few counts. V and J are TRBV27 and TRBJ1-1; weak D call: TRBD1 (5 bases). V lost 2 bases and J lost 2, with 12 bases in between. CDR1 and CDR2 (germline): MNHEY, SMNVEV (reference sequence). The CDR3 has 15 residues. CDR3 sequence: CASSLRGNTNTEAFF. The CDR3 nucleotides are TGTGCCAGCAGTTTACGGGGGAACACTAACACTGAAGCTTTCTTT.

This clonotype came up a few times. This chain links TRBV11-2 with TRBJ2-3, with 9 bases matching TRBD2. The junction had 14 bases not matched to a gene; V was cut back by 1 base and J by 6 bases. Germline V gives CDR1 SGHAT, CDR2 FQNNGV. CDR3 length: 18 amino acids. The CDR3 region is CASSLGAGGPPPSDTQYF. CDR3 bases: TGTGCCAGCAGCTTAGGAGCGGGGGGCCCACCCCCGTCCGATACGCAGTATTTT.

The V call is TRBV5-1, the J call TRBJ2-5; D remains ambiguous. Trimming cost V 4 bases and J 3 bases, with 7 bases left between them. Germline V gives CDR1 SGHRS, CDR2 YFSETQ. The CDR3 totals 12 residues. The CDR3 sequence: CASSPKEETQYF. The CDR3 DNA follows: TGCGCCAGCAGCCCAAAAGAAGAGACCCAGTACTTC. The entire variable domain, with the rest obtained from reference TRBV5-1 and TRBJ2-5, is as follows: KAGVTQTPRYLIKTRGQQVTLSCSPISGHRSVSWYQQTPGQGLQFLFEYFSETQRNKGNFPGRFSGRQFSNSRSEMNVSTLELGDSALYLCASSPKEETQYFGPGTRLLVL.

The V call is TRBV6-1, the J call TRBJ2-4; 8 bases agree with TRBD1. Germline V gives CDR1 MNHNS, CDR2 SASEGT. The trim removed 6 bases at V and 7 bases at J, leaving 5 bases unmatched. The CDR3 consists of 13 residues. For the CDR3, the DNA is TGTGCCAGCAGACGGGCAGGGGGCAACATTCAGTACTTC. The encoded protein is CASRRAGGNIQYF.

The rearrangement uses TRBV3-1 and TRBJ2-7; D is possibly TRBD1 (5 bases). The CDR3 loop spans 12 amino acids. Germline-derived CDR1 and CDR2 are LGHDT and YNNKEL (reference sequence). V was pared by 0 bases and J by 6 bases, with 6 bases between. CDR3 sequence reads: CASSQDQGEQYF. CDR3 bases: TGTGCCAGCAGCCAAGACCAGGGCGAGCAGTACTTC.